Listed here are 22 T cell receptor beta chains from one sample, sequenced in a study of regulatory T cells in long-lasting Graves disease. Libraries of TCR beta came from iRepertoire HTBI primers plus Arm-PCR of CDR3 regions. TCRdb fed the multiplex PCR reads into MiXCR, producing one record per CDR3 protein. The sample lists hundreds of thousands of distinct CDR3 sequences, 9.5% to 15% occurring once. Time point reported: newly diagnosed GD, antithyroid drugs for less than 3 months. Following extraction of RNA from PBMCs, that RNA was used to make the TCR library. The sample was also linked to a second study, of T cells in Graves' hyperthyroidism and ophthalmopathy.

The sequenced sample was peripheral blood mononuclear cells (PBMCs), obtained at new diagnosis, from a patient treated with antithyroid drugs. All receptors come from a woman in her 30s with Graves disease.

V usage is TRBV5-1 and J usage is TRBJ1-5, with a tentative D call TRBD1 (6 bases). CDR1 and CDR2 (germline): SGHRS, YFSETQ. Between the trimmed V and J ends, which lost 0 bases and 8 bases, there was a span of 9 bases. CDR3 size: 13 residues. CDR3 loop: CASSLAGGEPQHF. CDR3 bases: TGCGCCAGCAGCTTGGCCGGGGGCGAGCCCCAGCATTTT. Full variable domain (remainder filled in from reference TRBV5-1 and TRBJ1-5): KAGVTQTPRYLIKTRGQQVTLSCSPISGHRSVSWYQQTPGQGLQFLFEYFSETQRNKGNFPGRFSGRQFSNSRSEMNVSTLELGDSALYLCASSLAGGEPQHFGDGTRLSIL.

The chain links TRBV30 to TRBJ2-1, with D unresolved. The CDR3 has 12 amino acids. CDR1 and CDR2 (germline): GTSNPN, SVGIG (reference sequence). Deletions cut 4 bases from V and 3 bases from J, with 7 bases between. The CDR3 loop reads CAWKGNYNEQFF. DNA for the CDR3: TGTGCCTGGAAAGGGAACTACAATGAGCAGTTCTTC.

This chain connects TRBV29-1 to TRBJ2-2, with 9 bases matching TRBD1. CDR1 SQVTM and CDR2 ANQGSEA come from the germline V gene. This CDR3 contains 14 residues. V dropped 6 bases and J dropped 6; count of bases not matched to a gene: 8. The DNA of the CDR3 is TGCAGCGTAAACACAGGGGGCGCCGCCGGGGAGCTGTTTTTT. Translating gives CSVNTGGAAGELFF.

This clonotype was recorded at least ten times. The chain links TRBV27 to TRBJ2-7; 12 positions match TRBD1. Germline CDR1 is MNHEY and CDR2 is SMNVEV (reference sequence). There are 16 residues in the CDR3. Trimming took 7 bases from V and 6 from J; bases not matched to a gene: 13. The CDR3 DNA sequence: TGTGCCAGCACCAAATCTCCGGGACAGGGGGCTAGCGAGCAGTACTTC. It codes for CASTKSPGQGASEQYF.

This rearrangement joins TRBV30 to TRBJ1-6; D gene uncertain. The CDR3 sequence is 15 residues long. V was cut by 0 bases and J by 1 base, with 7 bases left in between. Germline CDR1 reads GTSNPN; CDR2 reads SVGIG (reference sequence). The CDR3 nucleotides are TGTGCCTGGAGTGTAGAGGGATCCTATAATTCACCCCTCCACTTT. Amino acids: CAWSVEGSYNSPLHF. The full variable domain, completed using reference TRBV30 and TRBJ1-6, is SQTIHQWPATLVQPVGSPLSLECTVEGTSNPNLYWYRQAAGRGLQLLFYSVGIGQISSEVPQNLSASRPQDRQFILSSKKLLLSDSGFYLCAWSVEGSYNSPLHFGNGTRLTVT.

Details on this clonotype: This could be a read error, since a much larger clone is one nucleotide away. This chain connects TRBV18 to TRBJ1-4; TRBD1 is a possible D gene (6 bases). There are 15 residues in the CDR3. CDR1 and CDR2 (germline): KGHSH, LQKENI. CDR3 coding DNA: TGTGCCAGGTCACCGCCCTTGGGGGGCGGTGAAAAACTGTTTTTT. Translating gives CARSPPLGGGEKLFF.

This clonotype was detected a few times. V usage is TRBV20-1 and J usage is TRBJ2-1; 8 nucleotides line up with TRBD2. The CDR3 totals 14 residues. CDR1 DFQATT and CDR2 SNEGSKA come from the germline V gene (reference sequence). V was pared by 4 bases and J by 5 bases, with 7 bases of the junction left unmatched. The CDR3 reads CSAIVGRVDNEQFF. DNA for the CDR3: TGCAGTGCTATTGTCGGGAGGGTCGACAATGAGCAGTTCTTC.

Many counts were recorded for this clonotype. The rearrangement links TRBV18 to TRBJ2-7; the match to TRBD1 covers 7 bases. The CDR3 spans 15 residues. In germline, CDR1 is KGHSH, CDR2 LQKENI. V was pared by 3 bases and J by 1 base, with 6 bases of the junction left unmatched. CDR3 nucleotide sequence: TGTGCCAGCTCACCTCCCGGGACAGTATCCTACGAGCAGTACTTC. Its translation is CASSPPGTVSYEQYF.

The chain carries TRBV28 and TRBJ1-2; possible D gene TRBD1, 6 bases. CDR1 is MDHEN, CDR2 SYDVKM, per germline. The V end lost 6 bases, the J end lost 0 bases, and 20 bases lay between the germline ends. This CDR3 comprises 17 residues. Here the CDR3 reads CASSSPLLGGPNYGYTF. CDR3 sequence (DNA): TGTGCCAGCAGCAGCCCCCTCCTAGGGGGACCTAACTATGGCTACACCTTC.

This clonotype was seen a handful of times. The chain combines TRBV12-3 or TRBV12-4 with TRBJ1-6; 8 bases fit TRBD1. Losses at the gene ends were 5 bases for V and 9 bases for J; bases not matched to a gene: 9. The CDR3 is 15 amino acids. CDR3 in amino acids: CASSATGELGSPLHF. In DNA, the CDR3 is TGTGCCAGCAGTGCGACAGGGGAATTGGGTTCACCCCTCCACTTT.

This rearrangement joins TRBV3-1 to TRBJ2-1; D remains ambiguous. The CDR3 has 13 residues. Germline V lookup: CDR1 LGHDT, CDR2 YNNKEL (reference sequence). V was pared by 0 bases and J by 7 bases, with 7 bases between. The CDR3 loop is CASSQDPGNEQFF. The CDR3 DNA follows: TGTGCCAGCAGCCAAGATCCTGGTAATGAGCAGTTCTTC.

This clonotype was observed many times. The chain has TRBV11-2 and TRBJ2-1, with D unclear. CDR1 and CDR2 (germline): SGHAT, FQNNGV. V shed 5 bases and J shed 5 bases, with 16 bases lying between them. This CDR3 comprises 15 residues. As DNA, the CDR3 is TGTGCCAGCAGCCCTAGTTTTTTAGTCAACAATGAGCAGTTCTTC. Translation gives CASSPSFLVNNEQFF.

This clonotype was observed a handful of times. The V and J genes are TRBV5-1 and TRBJ2-5; 13 bases map to TRBD2. The CDR3 covers 14 residues. In germline, CDR1 is SGHRS, CDR2 YFSETQ. Trimming removed 3 bases from V and 5 bases from J; junction bases left unmatched: 1. This chain's CDR3 is CASSWTSGSETQYF. Here the CDR3 DNA reads TGCGCCAGCAGCTGGACTAGCGGGAGTGAGACCCAGTACTTC.

This clonotype was recorded a few times. V and J are TRBV27 and TRBJ2-5, with D maybe TRBD2 (5 bases). CDR1 is MNHEY and CDR2 is SMNVEV in the germline V gene (reference sequence). The V and J ends lost 5 bases and 2 bases respectively, with 24 bases between them. The length of the CDR3 is 18 residues. This chain's CDR3 is CASSLAPPSVVDQETQYF. For the CDR3, the DNA is TGTGCCAGCAGTCTAGCTCCGCCCAGTGTGGTAGATCAAGAGACCCAGTACTTC.

This clonotype showed up many times. V gene TRBV18 combines with J gene TRBJ2-1; 7 nucleotides align to TRBD1. The junction had 6 bases not matched to a gene; V was cut back by 3 bases and J by 1 base. Germline CDR1 KGHSH, CDR2 LQKENI. This CDR3 has 16 amino acids. The CDR3 nucleotides read TGTGCCAGCTCACCGCCTCGACAGGGATCCTACAATGAGCAGTTCTTC. Encoded protein: CASSPPRQGSYNEQFF.

This clonotype was found many times. A read error may account for a junction end that differs from germline. CDR3 bases: TGCAGTGCTAGCCCAGGAGGGGGTCTTAAAGAGGCCCAGTACTTC. Amino acid sequence: CSASPGGGLKEAQYF. This sequence joins TRBV20-1 and TRBJ2-5, with D perhaps matching TRBD1 or TRBD2 (6 bases each). CDR3 length: 15 amino acids. The germline V gene has CDR1 DFQATT and CDR2 SNEGSKA (reference sequence).

The V and J genes are TRBV6-2 or TRBV6-3 and TRBJ2-1; D might be TRBD1 (6 bases). Trimming removed 10 bases at V and 7 bases at J, with 20 bases between. This CDR3 comprises 14 residues. The germline V gene encodes CDR1 MNHEY and CDR2 SVGEGT. This CDR3 is CATNNPGALNEQFF. For the CDR3, the DNA is TGTGCCACCAATAATCCAGGGGCGCTTAATGAGCAGTTCTTC.

At least ten counts were recorded for this clonotype. The chain has TRBV7-6 and TRBJ2-7; 11 bases map to TRBD2. Germline-derived CDR1 and CDR2 are SGHVS and FNYEAQ. The CDR3 has 15 residues. Unmatched junction bases numbered 6, after V lost 5 bases and J lost 3 bases. CDR3 coding DNA: TGTGCCAGCAGCCTAATGACTAGCGGGAACTACGAGCAGTACTTC. Translation: CASSLMTSGNYEQYF.

The sample holds many counts of this clonotype. The V gene is TRBV19, the J gene TRBJ2-1, with D maybe TRBD1 (6 bases). The CDR3 has 14 residues. The V and J ends lost 4 bases and 5 bases respectively, with 12 bases between them. Per the germline V gene, CDR1 is LNHDA and CDR2 is SQIVND (reference sequence). The CDR3 DNA follows: TGTGCCAGTAGTAATCAGGGGCGGCACAATGAGCAGTTCTTC. It codes for CASSNQGRHNEQFF.

In this sample, this clonotype turned up many times. The chain has TRBV6-2 or TRBV6-3 and TRBJ2-1; 8 positions match TRBD1. Germline V gives CDR1 MNHEY, CDR2 SVGEGT. Unmatched junction bases numbered 9, after V lost 8 bases and J lost 6 bases. This CDR3 is built from 14 residues. CDR3 sequence reads: CASVRTGFFNEQFF. DNA of the CDR3: TGTGCCAGCGTCCGGACAGGGTTTTTCAATGAGCAGTTCTTC.

In its sample, this clonotype was seen a few times. This chain joins TRBV3-1 and TRBJ1-1; weak D call: TRBD1 (6 bases). From germline, CDR1 is LGHDT and CDR2 YNNKEL (reference sequence). Trimming pared 0 bases from V and 7 bases from J, leaving 21 bases between. This CDR3 has 17 residues. The CDR3 region has the DNA TGTGCCAGCAGCCAAGACCCCGGGACACCACTTCGGGGTGAAGCTTTCTTT. This codes for CASSQDPGTPLRGEAFF.

This clonotype showed up many times. The chain carries TRBV12-3 or TRBV12-4 and TRBJ2-1; D is perhaps TRBD1 or TRBD2 (5 bases each). The V and J ends lost 5 bases and 8 bases respectively, with 16 bases between them. This CDR3 is built from 14 residues. The CDR3 DNA reads TGTGCCAGCAGTACCCACCGGGGCTTATATGAGCAGTTCTTC. Protein: CASSTHRGLYEQFF.